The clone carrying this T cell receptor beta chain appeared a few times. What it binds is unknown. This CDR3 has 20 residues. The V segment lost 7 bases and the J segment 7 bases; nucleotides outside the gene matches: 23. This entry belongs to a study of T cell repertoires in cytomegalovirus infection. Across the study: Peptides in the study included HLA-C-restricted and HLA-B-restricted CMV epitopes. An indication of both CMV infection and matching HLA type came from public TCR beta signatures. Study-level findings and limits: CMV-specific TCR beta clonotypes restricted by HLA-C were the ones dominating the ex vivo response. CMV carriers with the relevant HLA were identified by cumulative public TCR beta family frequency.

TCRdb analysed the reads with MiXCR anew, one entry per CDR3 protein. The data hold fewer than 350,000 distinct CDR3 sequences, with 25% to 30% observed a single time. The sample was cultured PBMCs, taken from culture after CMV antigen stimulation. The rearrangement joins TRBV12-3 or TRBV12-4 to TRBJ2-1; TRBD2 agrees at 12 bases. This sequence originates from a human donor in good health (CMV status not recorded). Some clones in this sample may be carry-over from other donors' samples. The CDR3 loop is CASIGPFRASGRESGNEQFF. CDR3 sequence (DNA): TGTGCCAGCATAGGGCCATTTCGCGCTAGCGGGAGGGAGTCGGGGAATGAGCAGTTCTTC.